This T cell receptor (beta chain) was retrieved from a study of PD-1 blockade in classical Hodgkin lymphoma. Trimming removed 5 bases from V and 0 bases from J; junction bases left unmatched: 11. In germline, CDR1 is MNHEY, CDR2 SMNVEV (reference sequence). The CDR3 spans 17 residues. Study observations and caveats: For complete responders, baseline diversity was comparable to that of newly diagnosed patients.

With no exception, relapse followed autologous stem cell transplantation in all patients, and brentuximab vedotin exposure varied. TCRdb's copy holds only in-frame clones and misses some; the assay was immunoSEQ multiplex PCR. In the table there are more than 140,000 clones, approximately 80% of which are singletons. This clone came up a few times. The antigen is not known. Material: peripheral blood mononuclear cells (PBMCs), obtained before the second cycle of nivolumab. This sequence joins TRBV27 and TRBJ2-7; TRBD1 matches at 9 bases. This clonotype was sampled from a human donor with classical Hodgkin lymphoma. The CDR3 nucleotides read TGTGCCAGCAGTAAGCTATTGGGACAGGGAAACTCCTACGAGCAGTACTTC. It encodes CASSKLLGQGNSYEQYF.